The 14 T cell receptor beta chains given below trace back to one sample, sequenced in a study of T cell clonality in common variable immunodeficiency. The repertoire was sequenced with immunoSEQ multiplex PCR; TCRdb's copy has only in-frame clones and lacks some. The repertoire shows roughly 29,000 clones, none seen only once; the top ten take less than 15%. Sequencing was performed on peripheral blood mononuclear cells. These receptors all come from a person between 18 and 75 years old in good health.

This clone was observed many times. CDR3 region: CASSTDRSGEKLFF. The DNA read from the CDR3 is TGTGCCAGCAGCACGGACAGGTCCGGTGAAAAA. J is TRBJ1-4 and V is TRBV5-6; 7 nucleotides agree with TRBD1. The observed sequence ends 3 residues before the CDR3 terminus, with the missing tail filled in from the germline J gene. V gave up 4 bases and J gave up 7 bases; unmatched junction bases: 7. Germline CDR1 reads SGHDT; CDR2 reads YYEEEE. The CDR3 covers 14 residues.

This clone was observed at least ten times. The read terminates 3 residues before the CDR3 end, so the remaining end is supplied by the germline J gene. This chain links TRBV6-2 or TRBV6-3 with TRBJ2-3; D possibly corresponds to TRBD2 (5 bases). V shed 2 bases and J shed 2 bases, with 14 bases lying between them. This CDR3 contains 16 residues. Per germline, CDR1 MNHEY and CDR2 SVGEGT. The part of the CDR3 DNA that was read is TGTGCCAGCAGTTACGCTGCCACTAGAGCCACAGATACG. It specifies CASSYAATRATDT. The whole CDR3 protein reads CASSYAATRATDTQYF.

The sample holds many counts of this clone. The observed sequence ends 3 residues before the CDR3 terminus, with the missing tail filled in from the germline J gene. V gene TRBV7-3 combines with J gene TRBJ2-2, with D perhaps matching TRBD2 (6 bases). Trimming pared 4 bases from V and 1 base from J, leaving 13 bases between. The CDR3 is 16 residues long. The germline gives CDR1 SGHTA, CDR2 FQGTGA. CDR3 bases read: TGTGCCAGCAGCTCCTCGGGAGCGGTGAACACCGGGGAG. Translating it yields CASSSSGAVNTGE. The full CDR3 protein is CASSSSGAVNTGELFF.

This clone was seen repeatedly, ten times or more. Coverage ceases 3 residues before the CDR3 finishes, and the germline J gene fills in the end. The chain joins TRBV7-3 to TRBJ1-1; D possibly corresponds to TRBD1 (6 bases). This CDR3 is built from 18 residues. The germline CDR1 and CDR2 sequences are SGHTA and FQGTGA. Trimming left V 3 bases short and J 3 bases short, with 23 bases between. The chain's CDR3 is CASSLTGPDRSTDTEAFF. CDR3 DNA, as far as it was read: TGTGCCAGCAGCTTGACTGGCCCGGACAGATCGACTGACACTGAA. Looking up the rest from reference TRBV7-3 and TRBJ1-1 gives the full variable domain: GAGVSQTPSNKVTEKGKYVELRCDPISGHTALYWYRQSLGQGPEFLIYFQGTGAADDSGLPNDRFFAVRPEGSVSTLKIQRTERGDSAVYLCASSLTGPDRSTDTEAFFGQGTRLTVV.

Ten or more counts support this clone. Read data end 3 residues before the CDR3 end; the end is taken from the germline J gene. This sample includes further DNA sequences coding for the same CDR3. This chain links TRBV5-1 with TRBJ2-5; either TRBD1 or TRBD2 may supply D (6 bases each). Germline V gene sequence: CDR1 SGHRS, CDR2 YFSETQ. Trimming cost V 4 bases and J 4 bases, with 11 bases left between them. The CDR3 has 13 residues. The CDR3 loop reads CASSQGGGETQYF. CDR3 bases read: TGCGCCAGCAGCCAAGGGGGAGGAGAGACC.

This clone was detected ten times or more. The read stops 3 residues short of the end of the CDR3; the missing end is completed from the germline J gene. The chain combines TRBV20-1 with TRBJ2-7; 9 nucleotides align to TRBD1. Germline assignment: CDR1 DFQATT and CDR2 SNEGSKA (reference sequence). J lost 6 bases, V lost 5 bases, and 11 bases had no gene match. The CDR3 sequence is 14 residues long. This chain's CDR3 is CSAGTGIEAGEQYF. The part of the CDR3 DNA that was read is TGCAGTGCTGGGACAGGGATCGAGGCGGGCGAG.

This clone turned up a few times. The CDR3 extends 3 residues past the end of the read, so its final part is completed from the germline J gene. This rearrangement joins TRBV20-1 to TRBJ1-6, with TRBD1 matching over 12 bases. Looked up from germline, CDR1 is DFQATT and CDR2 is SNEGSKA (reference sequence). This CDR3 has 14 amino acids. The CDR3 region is CSATTGQGASTLHF. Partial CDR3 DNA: TGCAGTGCTACTACGGGACAGGGGGCGAGTACC.

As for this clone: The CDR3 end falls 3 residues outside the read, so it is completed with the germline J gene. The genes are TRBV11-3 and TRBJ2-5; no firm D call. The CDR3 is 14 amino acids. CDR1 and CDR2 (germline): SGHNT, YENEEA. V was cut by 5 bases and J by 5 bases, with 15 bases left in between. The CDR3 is CASSRSAHDETQYF. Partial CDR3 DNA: TGTGCCAGCAGCCGCTCAGCGCATGATGAGACC.

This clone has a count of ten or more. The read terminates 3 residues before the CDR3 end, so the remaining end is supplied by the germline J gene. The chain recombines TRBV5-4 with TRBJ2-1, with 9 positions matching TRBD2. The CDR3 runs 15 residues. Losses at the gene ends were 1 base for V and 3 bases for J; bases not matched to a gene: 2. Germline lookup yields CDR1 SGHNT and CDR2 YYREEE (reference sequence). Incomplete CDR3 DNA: TGTGCCAGCAGCTTGAAGCGGGGGGACTACAATGAG. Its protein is CASSLKRGDYNE. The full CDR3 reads CASSLKRGDYNEQFF.

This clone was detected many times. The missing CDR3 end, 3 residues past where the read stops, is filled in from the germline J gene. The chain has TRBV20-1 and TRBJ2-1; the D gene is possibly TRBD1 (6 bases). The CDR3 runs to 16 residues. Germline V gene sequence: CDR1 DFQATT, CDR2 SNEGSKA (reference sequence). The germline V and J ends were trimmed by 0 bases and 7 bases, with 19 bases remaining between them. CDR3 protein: CSAREYTVRGMNEQFF. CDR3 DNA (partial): TGCAGTGCTAGAGAATACACAGTCAGGGGTATGAATGAG.

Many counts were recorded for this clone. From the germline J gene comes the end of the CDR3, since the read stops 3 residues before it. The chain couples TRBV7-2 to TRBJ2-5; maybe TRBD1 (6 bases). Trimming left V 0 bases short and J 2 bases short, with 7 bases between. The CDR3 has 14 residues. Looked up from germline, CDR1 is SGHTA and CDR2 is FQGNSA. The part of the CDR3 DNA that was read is TGTGCCAGCAGCTTAGCCAGGGGACAAGAGACC. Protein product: CASSLARGQET. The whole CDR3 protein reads CASSLARGQETQYF.

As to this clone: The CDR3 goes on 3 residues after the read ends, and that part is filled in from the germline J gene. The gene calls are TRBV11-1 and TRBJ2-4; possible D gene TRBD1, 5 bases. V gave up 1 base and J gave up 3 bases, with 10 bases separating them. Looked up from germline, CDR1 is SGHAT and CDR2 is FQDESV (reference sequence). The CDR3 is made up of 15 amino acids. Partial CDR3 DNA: TGTGCCAGCAGCTTAGTTGCAGGGAACAAAAACATT. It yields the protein CASSLVAGNKNI. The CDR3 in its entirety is CASSLVAGNKNIQYF.

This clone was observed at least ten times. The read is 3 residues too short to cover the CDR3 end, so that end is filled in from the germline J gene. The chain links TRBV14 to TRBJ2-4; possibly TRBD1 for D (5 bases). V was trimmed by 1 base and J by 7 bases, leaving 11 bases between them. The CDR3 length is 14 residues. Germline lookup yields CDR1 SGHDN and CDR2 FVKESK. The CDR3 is CASSQANRINIQYF. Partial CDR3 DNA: TGTGCCAGCAGCCAAGCAAACAGGATCAACATT.

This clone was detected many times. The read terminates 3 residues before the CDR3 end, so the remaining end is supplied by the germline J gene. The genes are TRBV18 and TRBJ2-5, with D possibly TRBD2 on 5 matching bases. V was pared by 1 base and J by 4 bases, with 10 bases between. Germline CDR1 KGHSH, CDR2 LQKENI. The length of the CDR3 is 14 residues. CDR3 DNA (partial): TGTGCCAGCTCACCACAACCACGGGGAGAGACC. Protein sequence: CASSPQPRGET. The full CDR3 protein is CASSPQPRGETQYF.